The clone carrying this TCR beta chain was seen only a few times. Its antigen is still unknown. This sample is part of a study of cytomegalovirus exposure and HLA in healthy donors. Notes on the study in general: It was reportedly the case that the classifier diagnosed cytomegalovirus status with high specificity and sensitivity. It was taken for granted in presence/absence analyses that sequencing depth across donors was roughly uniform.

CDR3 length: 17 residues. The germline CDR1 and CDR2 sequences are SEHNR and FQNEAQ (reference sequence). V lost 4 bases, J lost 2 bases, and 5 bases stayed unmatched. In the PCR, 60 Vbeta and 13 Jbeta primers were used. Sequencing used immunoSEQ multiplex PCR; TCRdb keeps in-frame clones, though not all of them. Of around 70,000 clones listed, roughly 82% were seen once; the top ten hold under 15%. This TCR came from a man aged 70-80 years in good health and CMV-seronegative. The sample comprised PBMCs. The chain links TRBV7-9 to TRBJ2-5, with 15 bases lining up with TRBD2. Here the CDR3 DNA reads TGTGCCAGCAGCTCGGGACTAGCGGGAGGAACTCAAGAGACCCAGTACTTC. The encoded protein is CASSSGLAGGTQETQYF.